The 5 T cell receptor beta chains in this list originate from one sample, sequenced in a study of CD8 T cells in ankylosing spondylitis. TCRdb ran MiXCR on the 5' RACE reads and lists one entry per CDR3 protein. This table has approximately 200,000 distinct CDR3 sequences, 9.5% to 15% appearing once. Material: blood, either unsorted or a sorted T cell fraction (not recorded which). All receptors come from a male donor with ankylosing spondylitis or in good health (not recorded which).

The CDR3 DNA sequence: TGTGCCATCAGTGACTGGGTCGCCGGGGAGCTGTTTTTT. Encoded protein: CAISDWVAGELFF. The gene calls are TRBV10-3 and TRBJ2-2; D gene ambiguous. The CDR3 totals 13 residues. Trimming pared 3 bases from V and 6 bases from J, leaving 8 bases between. CDR1 and CDR2 (germline): ENHRY, SYGVKD.

This clonotype was observed a handful of times. CDR3 bases: TGTGCCAGCAGCTCCGCAGCTGAGACCCAGTACTTC. Translation gives CASSSAAETQYF. This chain connects TRBV7-8 to TRBJ2-5, with D hard to call. CDR1 and CDR2 (germline): SGHVS, FQNEAQ. The CDR3 is 12 residues long. Between the trimmed V and J ends, which lost 4 bases and 5 bases, there was a span of 8 bases.

This clonotype has more than one count but fewer than ten. This chain joins TRBV9 and TRBJ1-1, with unresolved D. V lost 1 base to trimming and J lost 8 bases, with 15 bases between them. Germline V gene lookup returns CDR1 SGDLS and CDR2 YYNGEE. This CDR3 comprises 14 residues. In nucleotides, the CDR3 is TGTGCCAGCAGCGTAAGCCTTAGAGGAGCCGAAGCTTTCTTT. Translating gives CASSVSLRGAEAFF. The complete variable domain, with remaining parts taken from reference TRBV9 and TRBJ1-1, reads DSGVTQTPKHLITATGQRVTLRCSPRSGDLSVYWYQQSLDQGLQFLIQYYNGEERAKGNILERFSAQQFPDLHSELNLSSLELGDSALYFCASSVSLRGAEAFFGQGTRLTVV.

The chain employs TRBV10-3 and TRBJ2-3; 7 nucleotides match TRBD1. Trimming took 5 bases from V and 6 from J; bases not matched to a gene: 8. This CDR3 comprises 14 residues. Germline V gives CDR1 ENHRY, CDR2 SYGVKD. CDR3 in amino acids: CAISPDRRMDTQYF. The CDR3 DNA reads TGTGCCATCAGTCCGGACAGGCGCATGGATACGCAGTATTTT.

The V and J genes are TRBV6-2 or TRBV6-3 and TRBJ2-5, with 16 bases that match TRBD2. Germline lookup yields CDR1 MNHEY and CDR2 SVGEGT. CDR3 length: 16 residues. V was clipped by 2 bases and J by 4 bases; unmatched bases: 1. In DNA, the CDR3 is TGTGCCAGCAGTTACGGGACTAGCGGGGGGGCAGAGACCCAGTACTTC. Its translation is CASSYGTSGGAETQYF.